The entry that follows covers one T cell receptor beta chain sequence. Its recognized antigen is unknown. Qualities for individual bases were not recorded, and no much larger clone is one base off. The library relied on the immunoSEQ multiplex PCR assay. For the multiplex PCR, a mixture combining 60 forward primers for TCR Vbeta segments and 13 reverse primers for TCR Jbeta segments was used. The CDR3 region of rearranged TCR beta genes was amplified from genomic DNA by a multiplex PCR assay. Amplified TCR beta libraries were sequenced as 87-base-pair reads on the Illumina HiSeq System. The original methods were these. A later analysis tallied 75 million to 95 million unique TCR beta chains across the roughly 610 repertoires, and approximately 11 million of those chains were shared by two or more donors. A nearest-neighbor algorithm error-corrected the raw reads and collapsed the reads into unique sequences, merging closely related sequences to remove PCR and sequencing errors. Alignment of CDR3 sequences to IMGT reference sequences was used to assign V, D and J gene segments. Each retained sequence needed at least a six-nucleotide match to both a V gene segment and a J gene segment. Rearrangements were classified as productive when the CDR3 lacked stop codons and remained in frame with V and J, and all other rearrangements were classified as non-productive. Following IMGT convention, CDR3 was defined as the stretch from the second conserved V-encoded cysteine up to the conserved J-encoded phenylalanine. Sequences without an unambiguous match to a single V gene segment were excluded from the earlier analysis of 500 to 700 of the donors. In an earlier analysis of several hundred of the donors, a V segment was called functional when productive rearrangements were above 56.7%, and segregating when the standard deviation between donors exceeded 5%. A statistical classification framework was developed to diagnose cytomegalovirus status using the catalog of TCR beta chain sequences. A later analysis assigned V and J genes by comparing TCR nucleotide sequences with IMGT/GENE-DB human TR gene sequences. Using the TCRdist pipeline, a later analysis assigned CDR3 sequences along with most-parsimonious VDJ recombination scenarios. A later analysis defined each TCR beta chain by its CDR3 amino acid sequence plus V-gene family, and excluded reads lacking a unique V-gene family. In a later analysis, 450 to 600 highly shared, low-generation-probability nucleotide sequences were removed to address suspected cross-contamination and a sequencing artifact. For each public chain, a later analysis derived a clonal expansion index from normalized ranks of inferred template counts within each repertoire. In a later analysis, generation probabilities were computed with a VDJ recombination model fitted to out-of-frame rearrangements, and the resulting probabilities were checked against IGoR. In a later analysis, TCR-TCR, TCR-HLA and TCR-CMV co-occurrence was scored with hypergeometric tests, and a repertoire-size bias correction was applied to TCR pairs. In a later analysis, false discovery rates were estimated by permuting HLA or CMV assignments 20 times. In a later analysis, co-occurring TCRs were grouped using DBSCAN, and TCRdist sequence similarity was added for clustering within HLA-allele-positive subsets. Repertoires with fewer than 30,000 or more than 120,000 public chains, plus five repertoires with anomalous nucleotide sharing, were excluded from co-occurrence clustering. Not all clones reach the TCRdb copy of this immuneACCESS table, which keeps in-frame sequences only. Checked studies attribute under half of the gap to unresolved V genes and leave the rest unexplained. That table supplies the V and J calls and clone size; D and trimming were determined from the DNA. Here the sample has about 140,000 clones; roughly 80% occur a single time. Under 2% of the sample rests with the top ten.

Taken from cysteine to phenylalanine, the CDR3 has 13 residues. Of the read, only the CDR3 DNA is kept; its 39 bases are in frame from base 1. V drops 6 bases and J drops 3 bases, leaving 11 bases in between. Sequences KGHSH (CDR1) and LQKENI (CDR2) are obtained from the germline V gene. The cohort comprised 670 or so healthy bone marrow donors. At the time of sampling, every cohort member was nominally healthy, though immune exposures that went unrecorded were likely present. The donor was CMV seronegative and belonged to the group of around 350 seronegative cohort members. A peripheral blood sample was provided by each donor, and peripheral blood mononuclear cells were used for TCR beta sequencing. The Qiagen DNeasy Blood Extraction Kit was used to extract genomic DNA from the blood cell samples. This sample was included in a study of cytomegalovirus exposure and HLA in healthy donors (dated by TCRdb to 2015 to 2018). Describing the broader study: In an earlier analysis of several hundred of the donors, 250 to 300 Gb of sequence data and 120 million or so unique TCR beta sequences from about 179 million T cells were reported. Approximately 300 gigabases of sequencing data and approximately 85 million unique TCR sequences were included in an early release covering about 700 HLA-typed donors. Of the 300 to 450 genotyped donors, 65% to 90% were placed in the genetic ancestry cluster associated with self-reported Caucasian donors. The aim of the study was to test whether cataloging public T cell receptors could identify signatures of past pathogen exposure. The T cell repertoires of 666 subjects were profiled by immunosequencing and related to cytomegalovirus serostatus. Besides the first cohort of roughly 660 subjects, a separate validation cohort made up of 95 to 150 different subjects was used. The study combined high-throughput TCR immunosequencing, statistical association of individual TCRs with disease status, and machine learning to predict cytomegalovirus infection status. In a later analysis, previously published TCR beta repertoires from some 640 donors were re-analyzed and high-resolution HLA genotyping was added so that TCR occurrence patterns could be studied. Rather than using new phenotypic data, the later analysis identified candidate immune exposures from TCR beta sequences and from how often those sequences occurred across donors. In an earlier analysis of 587 of the donors, high-throughput TCR beta sequencing was used to judge whether each TCR beta V gene segment behaved as functional or pseudogenic. Donor age, sex, ethnicity and CMV serostatus were compiled together with the repertoire data. In a later genetic analysis, genome-wide SNP genotypes for about three fifths of the roughly 670 donors were used, and that subset was treated as a discovery cohort. All discovery cohort repertoires had been generated on a single sequencing platform. HLA typing covered class I and class II loci at four-digit resolution. Typing coverage differed by locus: A, B, C, DRB1 and DQB1 were typed in roughly 620-630 donors, DQA1 in 522, DPA1 in nearly 610, and DPB1 in 450 to 490. Four to six DR-DQ haplotypes were handled as single units for association and clustering because linkage in the cohort was strong. Across some 400 genotyped donors of the cohort, an average of approximately 220,000 unique TCR beta nucleotide sequences per donor were sequenced, and roughly 17% of those sequences were non-productive. Overall results and qualifications from the work: At a false discovery rate of 0.05, a later analysis linked some 17,000 TCR beta sequences to specific HLA alleles. The earlier analysis of 587 of the donors excluded 15 to 20 rarely observed V segments, including chromosome 9 orphons, because counts were too low. A further reported finding was that TCR beta sequences accurately predicted the HLA-A and HLA-B alleles for most subjects in the first cohort. The presence/absence analyses assumed that sequencing depth was roughly uniform across donors, and that assumption may not be true. The sequencing pipeline was judged likely to have produced a cluster of highly shared sequence variants as a technical artifact. This cohort had only TCR beta chains sequenced, and the lack of alpha or paired-chain data limited which features could be detected. According to a later genetic analysis, donors in an Asian-associated ancestry cluster had fewer N-insertions in productive TCRs than the roughly 670-donor mean. Linkage disequilibrium might explain the correlated functional status among segregating V segments, but an unknown experimental factor could not be ruled out. Most CMV-associated TCR beta chains appeared to be HLA-restricted in a later analysis, and the HLA associations seemed to be driven largely by CMV exposure. The study listed 150 to 200 TCR beta chains as associated with cytomegalovirus. According to the authors, the approach could potentially be generalized to other disease states and immunological phenotypes. A few of the identified cytomegalovirus-associated TCR beta chains were confirmed in vitro to be specific for cytomegalovirus antigens. HLA typing was unavailable for some donors at each locus, so association tests used only the typed subset. In a later genetic analysis, a missense DCLRE1C variant was associated with V-gene and J-gene trimming of TCR beta chains, and the association was replicated in an independent cohort. Across donors, most TCR sequences were observed very rarely, whereas some public TCRs were present in many individuals. In a later analysis, the rate of TCR association differed among HLA loci, with DRB1 alleles having the most associated TCRs and HLA-C alleles having the fewest. The only immune exposure information available for the cohort was CMV serostatus. Strong co-occurrence of HLA alleles, especially DR and DQ, made assigning TCR associations to individual alleles difficult. According to a later analysis, parvovirus B19, influenza, CMV and Epstein-Barr virus appeared linked to several top co-occurrence clusters. The classifier was reported to diagnose cytomegalovirus status with high specificity and sensitivity in both the original and validation cohorts. A later analysis found that HLA-associated TCR beta chains were more clonally expanded and had lower generation probabilities than equally common non-associated chains. Because the 87-base-pair reads could not distinguish some IMGT-functional V segments, including TRBV6-2 and TRBV6-3, those segments were excluded. In an earlier analysis of 587 of the donors, most TCR beta V segments appeared in productive rearrangements about 87% or about 30% of the time, broadly matching IMGT annotations.

This TCR derives from a female donor in good health and CMV-seronegative. The sequencing sample was made of PBMCs. The chain couples TRBV18 to TRBJ1-1; no D segment can be confidently identified. CDR3 reads: CASSIVEDTEAFF. In nucleotide form, the sequence is TGTGCCAGCTCCATAGTAGAGGACACTGAAGCTTTCTTT.